This T cell receptor beta chain was captured in a study of radiation and T cells in renal cell carcinoma. In the study overall: Nephrectomy followed 15 Gy stereotactic body radiation by 4 weeks. Study-wide results and limits: Top tumor clonotypes rose in blood 2 weeks post-radiation, then contracted.

Germline CDR1 is MDHEN and CDR2 is SYDVKM. The CDR3 covers 16 residues. V dropped 4 bases and J dropped 0 bases, with 15 bases sitting between them. Stated time point: blood 2 weeks post-SBRT. Specified treatment: 15 Gy SBRT to primary tumor, nephrectomy 4 weeks later. Profiled with immunoSEQ multiplex PCR; TCRdb holds only in-frame clones, not every one. Among 100,000 to 150,000 clones listed, 81% were seen once. Regarding this clone: Its matching antigen is unknown.

Here the sequenced sample was blood, taken from a patient whose treatment included radiotherapy and nephrectomy. This TCR was recovered from a man over 45 with renal cell carcinoma. The chain links TRBV28 to TRBJ1-1; D is uncertain. The CDR3 loop is CASSWLALSMNTEAFF. As DNA, the CDR3 is TGTGCCAGCAGTTGGCTCGCACTTTCCATGAACACTGAAGCTTTCTTT.